Listed below are T cell receptor beta chains from one sample, sequenced in a study of blood T cell repertoires in COVID-19. Sequenced by immunoSEQ multiplex PCR; TCRdb stores in-frame clones only, minus some. The sample lists more than 150,000 clones, roughly 80% seen once, with about 10% in the top ten. Sample: PBMCs or T cells enriched from blood (not recorded which). These receptors originate from a man aged 35 to 55 who had recovered from COVID-19. The CDR3 runs from the conserved cysteine through the conserved F or W. The D gene is left open where the match is weak. The size of a clone is reported for some rows only, either as once, few or many, or as a class for expanded clones.

TRBD2 TRBJ2-1 - TRBV9 TGTGCCAGCAGCTCTTCCGGGACTAGCGGGAGTTCCAATGAGCAGTTCTTC CASSSSGTSGSSNEQFF
TRBD2 TRBJ2-1 - TRBV5-1 TGCGCCAGCGCCCGACTAGCGGGAGACGACAATGAGCAGTTCTTC CASARLAGDDNEQFF
- TRBJ2-5 once TRBV2 TGTGCCAGCAGAGCTGACTACCGGACCCAGTACTTC CASRADYRTQYF
TRBD1 TRBJ1-2 - TRBV6-6 TGTGCCAGCAGACAGGACAGGGGCCGGGGTGGCTACACCTTC CASRQDRGRGGYTF
- TRBJ1-5 - TRBV2 TGTGCCAGCAGTGAATCTGTCTTTAGTCAGCCCCAGCATTTT CASSESVFSQPQHF
- TRBJ2-1 - TRBV9 TGTGCCAGCAGCGTACACGGGAATCTAGGCGATGAGCAGTTCTTC CASSVHGNLGDEQFF
- TRBJ1-4 - TRBV25-1 TGTGCCAGCAGTGAATTCGGGGAGTTGGGCGAAAAACTGTTTTTT CASSEFGELGEKLFF
- TRBJ1-2 - TRBV27 TGTGCCAGCAGTTCCGATTACCGACTTACTAACTATGGCTACACCTTC CASSSDYRLTNYGYTF
- TRBJ2-7 few TRBV9 TGTGCCAGCACCCCCAGATCCGAGCAGTACTTC CASTPRSEQYF
- TRBJ1-5 - TRBV12-3/TRBV12-4 TGTGCCAGCGGAGGGAGTTATCAGCCCCAGCATTTT CASGGSYQPQHF
TRBD1 TRBJ1-1 - TRBV18 TGTGCCAGCTCACCTAGACAGGGCCCTAATCTTTCCTCTGAAGCTTTCTTT CASSPRQGPNLSSEAFF
TRBD1 TRBJ2-2 once TRBV6-6 TGTGCCAGCAGTTCGGGGCAGGGGGTCGGGGAGCTGTTTTTT CASSSGQGVGELFF
- TRBJ1-3 - TRBV29-1 TGCAGCGTTCGCGGGACGGGGGGCTCTGGAAACACCATATATTTT CSVRGTGGSGNTIYF
TRBD2 TRBJ2-1 - TRBV3-1/TRBV3-2 TGTGCCAGCAGCCAAGATAGCAGGACTAGACTGCAGTTCTTC CASSQDSRTRLQFF
TRBD1 TRBJ1-3 - TRBV7-9 TGTGCCAGCAGCCTGGACAGGGTCGTCTCTGGCAACACCATATATTTT CASSLDRVVSGNTIYF
TRBD2 TRBJ2-1 - TRBV11-2 TGTGCCAGCAGCTACCCCCCCGGGACTAGAAACCCCGGAGAGCAGTTCTTC CASSYPPGTRNPGEQFF
- TRBJ1-6 - TRBV10-3 TGTGCCATCAGTGGATCGGGAGGGCAGGCGCGGGGGTCACCCCTCCACTTT CAISGSGGQARGSPLHF
- TRBJ1-4 - TRBV19 TGTGCCAGTAGACAGGGAGGGAAGCGTGAAAAACTGTTTTTT CASRQGGKREKLFF
TRBD1 TRBJ1-5 - TRBV5-3 TGTGCCAGAAGCGCAGACAGGGGAAATCAGCCCCAGCATTTT CARSADRGNQPQHF
- TRBJ1-5 - TRBV6-2/TRBV6-3 TGTGCCAGCAGTTACGGCCAGTGGAATCAGCCCCAGCATTTT CASSYGQWNQPQHF
- TRBJ2-5 - TRBV2 TGTGCCAGCATTGGGGACATACAAGAGACCCAGTACTTC CASIGDIQETQYF
- TRBJ1-5 - TRBV7-6 TGTGCCAGCAGCTTAGCGGAGATAAGTCGGCAGCCCCAGCATTTT CASSLAEISRQPQHF
TRBD1 TRBJ2-3 - TRBV6-5 TGTGCCAGCAGCCAAGCCAGGGGGGATACGCAGTATTTT CASSQARGDTQYF
TRBD1 TRBJ1-6 - TRBV28 TGTGCCAGCAGTTCCCAGGACAGGGAGAATTCACCCCTCCACTTT CASSSQDRENSPLHF
TRBD1 TRBJ2-3 - TRBV18 TGTGCCAGCTCACCACCGGTAACAGGGGTTAAAGATACGCAGTATTTT CASSPPVTGVKDTQYF
TRBD2 TRBJ2-3 - TRBV30 TGTGCCCGGGGGGACACAGATACGCAGTATTTT CARGDTDTQYF
TRBD2 TRBJ2-5 - TRBV4-1 TGCGCCAGCAGCCAAGTTCCCGGGACGGGGGGAGAGACCCAGTACTTC CASSQVPGTGGETQYF
- TRBJ2-3 - TRBV7-2 TGTGCCAGCAGCCCTTCTAGCGGAGGGGGACGGGATACGCAGTATTTT CASSPSSGGGRDTQYF
TRBD1 TRBJ1-4 - TRBV5-1 TGCGCCAGCAGCCACGGACAGGGTGATGAAAAACTGTTTTTT CASSHGQGDEKLFF
- TRBJ2-5 - TRBV7-2 TGTGCCAGCAGCTTATCGGCGGGGAACCTCGGGGAGACCCAGTACTTC CASSLSAGNLGETQYF
TRBD1 TRBJ1-4 - TRBV5-4 TGTGCCAGCAGCTACCGGACAGGGGCGGGTGAAAAACTGTTTTTT CASSYRTGAGEKLFF
- TRBJ2-2 - TRBV7-9 TGTGCCAGCAGCTTACGACAGCCAGTCGGGGAGCTGTTTTTT CASSLRQPVGELFF
TRBD1 TRBJ1-6 few TRBV7-9 TGTGCCAGCAGCTTAAGACAGGGGCCCTATAATTCACCCCTCCACTTT CASSLRQGPYNSPLHF
TRBD1 TRBJ1-6 - TRBV6-1 TGTGCCAGCAGTGACAGGGGGGACCTTAGACTCAATTCACCCCTCCACTTT CASSDRGDLRLNSPLHF
- TRBJ2-5 - TRBV5-1 TGCGCCAGCAGCTTGCCGGGATCCCTTCAAGAGACCCAGTACTTC CASSLPGSLQETQYF
TRBD1 TRBJ2-2 - TRBV10-2 TGCGCCAGCACGGGGTTGACAGGGGGAACCGGGGAGCTGTTTTTT CASTGLTGGTGELFF
- TRBJ1-1 - TRBV7-2 TGTGCCAGCAGCCATGGGCTTAACTTGAACACTGAAGCTTTCTTT CASSHGLNLNTEAFF